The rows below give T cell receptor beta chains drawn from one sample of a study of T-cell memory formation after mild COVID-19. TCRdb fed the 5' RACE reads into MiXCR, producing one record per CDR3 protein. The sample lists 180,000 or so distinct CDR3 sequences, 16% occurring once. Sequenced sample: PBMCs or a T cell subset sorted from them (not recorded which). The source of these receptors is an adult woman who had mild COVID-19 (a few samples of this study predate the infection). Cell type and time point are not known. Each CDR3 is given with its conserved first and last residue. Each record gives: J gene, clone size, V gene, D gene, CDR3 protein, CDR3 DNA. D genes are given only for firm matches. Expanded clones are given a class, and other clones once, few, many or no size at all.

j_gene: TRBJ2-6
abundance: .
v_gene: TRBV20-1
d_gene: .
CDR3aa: CSARTGVGGSGANVLTF
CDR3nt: TGCAGTGCTCGGACGGGGGTCGGCGGCTCTGGGGCCAACGTCCTGACTTTC

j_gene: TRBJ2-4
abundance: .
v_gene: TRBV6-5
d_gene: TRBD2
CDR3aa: CASSLQRGKNIQYF
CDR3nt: TGTGCCAGCAGTCTCCAGCGGGGCAAAAACATTCAGTACTTC

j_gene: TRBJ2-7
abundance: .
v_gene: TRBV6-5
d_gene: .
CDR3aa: CATRPGSRRVDEQYF
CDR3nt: TGTGCTACCAGGCCAGGAAGCCGCAGGGTCGACGAGCAGTACTTC

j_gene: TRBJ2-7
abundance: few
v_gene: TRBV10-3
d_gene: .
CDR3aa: CAISSGTWYEQYF
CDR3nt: TGTGCCATCAGTTCCGGGACTTGGTACGAGCAGTACTTC

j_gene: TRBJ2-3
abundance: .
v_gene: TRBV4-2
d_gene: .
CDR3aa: CASSQGAQGGEDTQYF
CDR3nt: TGTGCCAGCAGCCAAGGGGCACAGGGGGGGGAAGATACGCAGTATTTT

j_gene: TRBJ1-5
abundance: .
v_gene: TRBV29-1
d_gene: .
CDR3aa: CSVEGWTDGVQPQHF
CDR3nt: TGCAGCGTTGAGGGATGGACAGATGGGGTTCAGCCCCAGCATTTT

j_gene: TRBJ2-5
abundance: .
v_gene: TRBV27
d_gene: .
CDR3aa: CASSFGAGRQETQYF
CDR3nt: TGTGCCAGCAGTTTCGGCGCAGGGCGGCAAGAGACCCAGTACTTC

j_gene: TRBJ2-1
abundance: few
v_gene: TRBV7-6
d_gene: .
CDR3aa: CASSFFVGTWNNEQFF
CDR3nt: TGTGCCAGCAGCTTTTTTGTAGGGACCTGGAACAATGAGCAGTTCTTC

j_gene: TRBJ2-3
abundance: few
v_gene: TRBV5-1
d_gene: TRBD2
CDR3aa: CASSLDGTRRDTQYF
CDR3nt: TGCGCCAGCAGCTTGGACGGGACTAGAAGAGATACGCAGTATTTT

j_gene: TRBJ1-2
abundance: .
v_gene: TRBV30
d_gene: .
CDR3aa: CAWGRKGGGGLGYGYTF
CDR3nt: TGTGCCTGGGGGCGTAAAGGAGGGGGAGGTCTAGGCTATGGCTACACCTTC

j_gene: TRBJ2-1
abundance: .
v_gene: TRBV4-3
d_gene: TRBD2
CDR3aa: CASSQGSSGRANEQFF
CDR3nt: TGCGCCAGCAGCCAAGGATCTAGCGGGAGGGCCAATGAGCAGTTCTTC

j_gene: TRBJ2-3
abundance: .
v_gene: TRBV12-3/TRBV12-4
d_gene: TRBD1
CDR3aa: CASRETGGTDTQYF
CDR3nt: TGTGCCAGCAGGGAAACAGGGGGCACAGATACGCAGTATTTT

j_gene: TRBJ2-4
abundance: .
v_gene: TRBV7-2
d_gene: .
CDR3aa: CASASGRAKNIQYF
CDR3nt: TGTGCCAGCGCATCAGGGAGGGCCAAAAACATTCAGTACTTC

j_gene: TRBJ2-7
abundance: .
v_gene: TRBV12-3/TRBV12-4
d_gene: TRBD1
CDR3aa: CASRGDSHHPYEQYF
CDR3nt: TGTGCCAGCAGGGGGGACAGCCACCATCCCTACGAGCAGTACTTC

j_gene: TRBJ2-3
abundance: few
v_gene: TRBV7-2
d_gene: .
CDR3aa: CASSSTGTRGPDTQYF
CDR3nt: TGTGCCAGCAGTTCGACCGGGACTAGGGGGCCAGATACGCAGTATTTT

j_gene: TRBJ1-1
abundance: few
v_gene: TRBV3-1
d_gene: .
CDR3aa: CASSQGGGLAFF
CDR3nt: TGTGCCAGCAGCCAAGGGGGGGGGTTGGCTTTCTTT

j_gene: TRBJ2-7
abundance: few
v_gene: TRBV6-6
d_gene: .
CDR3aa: CASSYSGRAYEQYF
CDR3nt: TGTGCCAGCAGTTACTCGGGCAGAGCCTACGAGCAGTACTTC

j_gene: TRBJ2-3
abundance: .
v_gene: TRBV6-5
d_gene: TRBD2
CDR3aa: CASRPSRGVGTDTQYF
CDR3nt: TGTGCCAGCAGACCTTCGCGGGGGGTTGGCACAGATACGCAGTATTTT

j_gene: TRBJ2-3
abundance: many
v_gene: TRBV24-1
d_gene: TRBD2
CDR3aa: CATSDYSGGRTDTQYF
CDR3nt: TGTGCCACCAGTGACTATAGCGGGGGCCGCACAGATACGCAGTATTTT

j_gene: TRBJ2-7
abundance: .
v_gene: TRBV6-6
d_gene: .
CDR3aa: CASSALRRVGPYEQYF
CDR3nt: TGTGCCAGCAGTGCCCTGAGGAGGGTCGGTCCCTACGAGCAGTACTTC

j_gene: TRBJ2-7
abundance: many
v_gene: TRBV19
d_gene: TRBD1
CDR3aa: CASSMDRAHYEQYF
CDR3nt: TGTGCCAGTAGTATGGACAGGGCCCACTACGAGCAGTACTTC

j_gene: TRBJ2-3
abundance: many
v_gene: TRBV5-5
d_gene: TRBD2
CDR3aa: CASSLPLGLAGVTDTQYF
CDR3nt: TGTGCCAGCAGCTTGCCATTGGGACTAGCGGGCGTCACAGATACGCAGTATTTT

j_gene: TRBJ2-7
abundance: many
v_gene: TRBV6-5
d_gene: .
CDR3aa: CASSYSGAKGRHEQYF
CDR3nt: TGTGCCAGCAGTTACTCAGGGGCAAAGGGAAGGCACGAGCAGTACTTC

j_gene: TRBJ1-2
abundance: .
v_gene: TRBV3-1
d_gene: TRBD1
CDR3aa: CASSPPGQGHEGYTF
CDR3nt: TGTGCCAGCAGCCCCCCGGGACAGGGGCATGAGGGCTACACCTTC

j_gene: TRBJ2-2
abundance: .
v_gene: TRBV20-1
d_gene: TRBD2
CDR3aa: CSARKREGYTGELFF
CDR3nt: TGCAGTGCGAGGAAGCGGGAGGGGTACACCGGGGAGCTGTTTTTT

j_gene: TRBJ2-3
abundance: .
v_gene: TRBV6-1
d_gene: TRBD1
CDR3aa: CASRHRGRTDTQYF
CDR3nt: TGTGCCAGCAGGCACAGGGGACGCACAGATACGCAGTATTTT

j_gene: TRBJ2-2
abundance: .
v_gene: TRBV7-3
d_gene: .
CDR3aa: CASSPKFGKPGELFF
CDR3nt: TGTGCCAGCAGCCCAAAATTCGGGAAGCCCGGGGAGCTGTTTTTT

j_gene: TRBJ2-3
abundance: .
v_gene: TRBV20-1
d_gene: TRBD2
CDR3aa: CSARVSSGRTVTDTQYF
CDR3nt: TGCAGTGCTAGAGTTTCTAGCGGGAGGACGGTCACAGATACGCAGTATTTT

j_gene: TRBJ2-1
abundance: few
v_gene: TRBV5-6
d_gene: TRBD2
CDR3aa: CAAAVGGRTHEQFF
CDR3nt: TGTGCCGCGGCGGTGGGCGGGAGGACCCATGAGCAGTTCTTC

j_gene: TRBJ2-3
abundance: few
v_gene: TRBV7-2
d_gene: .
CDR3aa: CASSFQGADTQYF
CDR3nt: TGTGCCAGCAGCTTTCAGGGTGCAGATACGCAGTATTTT

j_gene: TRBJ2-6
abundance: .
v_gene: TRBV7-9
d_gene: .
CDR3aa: CASSLEVRAGANVLTF
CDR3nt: TGTGCCAGCAGCTTAGAGGTCAGGGCTGGGGCCAACGTCCTGACTTTC

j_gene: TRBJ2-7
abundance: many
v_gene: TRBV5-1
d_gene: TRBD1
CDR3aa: CASSLVPGGYEQYF
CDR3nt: TGCGCCAGCAGCTTGGTACCAGGGGGCTACGAGCAGTACTTC

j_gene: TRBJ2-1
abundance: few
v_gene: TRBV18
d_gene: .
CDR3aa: CASSPGISREREQFF
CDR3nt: TGTGCCAGCTCACCGGGGATTAGCAGGGAGCGTGAGCAGTTCTTC

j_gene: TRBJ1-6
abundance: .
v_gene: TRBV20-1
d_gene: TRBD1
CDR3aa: CSARVRQGADSPLHF
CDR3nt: TGCAGTGCTAGAGTCCGACAGGGGGCTGATTCACCCCTCCACTTT

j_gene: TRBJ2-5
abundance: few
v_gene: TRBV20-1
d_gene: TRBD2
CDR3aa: CSARDLASGGVETQYF
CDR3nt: TGCAGTGCTAGAGATTTGGCCAGCGGGGGGGTTGAGACCCAGTACTTC

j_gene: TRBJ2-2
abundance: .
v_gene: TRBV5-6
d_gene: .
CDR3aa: CASSLIGQNTGELFF
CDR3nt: TGTGCCAGCAGCTTGATTGGCCAGAACACCGGGGAGCTGTTTTTT

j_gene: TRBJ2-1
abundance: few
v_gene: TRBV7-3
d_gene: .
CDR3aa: CASSLNRLSRDEQFF
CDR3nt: TGTGCCAGCAGCTTAAATAGGCTTAGTCGGGATGAGCAGTTCTTC

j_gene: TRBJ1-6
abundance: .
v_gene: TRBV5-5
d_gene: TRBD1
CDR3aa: CASSSPDRVGPLHF
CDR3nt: TGTGCCAGCAGCTCTCCAGACAGGGTTGGACCCCTCCACTTT

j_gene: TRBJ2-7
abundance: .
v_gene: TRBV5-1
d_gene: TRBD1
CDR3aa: CASSIDRDYEQYF
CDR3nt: TGCGCCAGCAGCATTGACAGGGACTACGAGCAGTACTTC

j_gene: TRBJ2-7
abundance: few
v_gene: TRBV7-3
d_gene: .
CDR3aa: CASSSLGQSSYEQYF
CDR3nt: TGTGCCAGCAGTTCCCTCGGACAGAGCTCCTACGAGCAGTACTTC

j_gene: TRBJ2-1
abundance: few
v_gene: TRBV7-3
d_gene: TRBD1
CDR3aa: CASSLAGGDSYNEQFF
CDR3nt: TGTGCCAGCAGCTTAGCAGGGGGCGATTCCTACAATGAGCAGTTCTTC